This is a list of T cell receptor beta chains from one sample in a study of shared clonotypes between healthy human individuals. Clones were sequenced by immunoSEQ multiplex PCR, and TCRdb holds only the in-frame ones, with some missing. The data contain around 1 million clones, 76% of them seen just once; the ten biggest clones take up nearly 1.5%. The sequencing input was memory CD4+ T cells sorted from blood. These receptors were collected from a man between 18 and 35 years old in good health. The CDR3 runs from the conserved cysteine through the conserved F or W. D genes are given only for firm matches. The size field is filled for only some rows; it gives once, few, many or a size class.

V,D,size,J,DNA,CDR3
TRBV2,.,.,TRBJ1-2,TGTGCCAGCAGTGAAGCTGCCAACTATGGCTACACCTTC,CASSEAANYGYTF
TRBV14,TRBD1,.,TRBJ1-6,TGTGCCAGCAGCCAAGAGGGGACAGGGTCCCTCCACTTT,CASSQEGTGSLHF
TRBV12-5,TRBD2,many,TRBJ2-3,TGTGCTAGTGGTTCGGGCCGGACTAGCGGAGGCACAGATACGCAGTATTTT,CASGSGRTSGGTDTQYF
TRBV10-2,.,.,TRBJ2-5,TGCGCCAGCAGCCCCGGGGGAGAGACCCAGTACTTC,CASSPGGETQYF
TRBV7-6,TRBD1,.,TRBJ1-2,TGTGCCAGCAGCTCCACTGGACAGGGCGGTGGCTACACCTTC,CASSSTGQGGGYTF
TRBV7-9,.,once,TRBJ2-2,TGTGCCAGCAGCGCCGCGGAGGGCCCCGCGGCCGGGGAGCTGTTTTTT,CASSAAEGPAAGELFF
TRBV29-1,.,.,TRBJ1-1,TGCAGCGCCCAACTCTCACAGGGTTTAGAAGCTTTCTTT,CSAQLSQGLEAFF
TRBV16,TRBD2,.,TRBJ2-7,TGTGCCAGCAGCCAATATGGTAGCGGGATTACCTACGAGCAGTACTTC,CASSQYGSGITYEQYF
TRBV5-4,.,once,TRBJ2-7,TGTGCCAGCAGCTTGGGCCCGAGGACAGATACTTACGAGCAGTACTTC,CASSLGPRTDTYEQYF
TRBV29-1,TRBD1,.,TRBJ1-2,TGCAGCGTTGAAGGGACAGGGGGCTCTTTGGATGGCTACACCTTC,CSVEGTGGSLDGYTF
TRBV7-9,.,many,TRBJ1-4,TGTGCCAGCAGGCTTGGAGGAGAAAAACTGTTTTTT,CASRLGGEKLFF
TRBV7-2,TRBD2,.,TRBJ2-5,TGTGCCAGCAGCATGACTAGCGGGGGCGTACTGAAAGAGACCCAGTACTTC,CASSMTSGGVLKETQYF
TRBV11-2,.,few,TRBJ1-6,TGTGCCAGCAGCTTAGGGACAGCCAATTCACCCCTCCACTTT,CASSLGTANSPLHF
TRBV25-1,TRBD1,many,TRBJ1-3,TGTGCCAGCAGTGCTGGACAGGGGGCTGGAAACACCATATATTTT,CASSAGQGAGNTIYF
TRBV6-1,TRBD1,.,TRBJ1-5,TGTGCCAGCAGAAGAGACAGGGTTGGCAATCAGCCCCAGCATTTT,CASRRDRVGNQPQHF
TRBV6-4,.,once,TRBJ1-1,TGTGCCAGCAGAGGACAGATGAACACTGAAGCTTTCTTT,CASRGQMNTEAFF
TRBV5-1,TRBD1,.,TRBJ2-5,TGCGCCAGCAGCCGTGTGGACAGGGCCCAAGAGACCCAGTACTTC,CASSRVDRAQETQYF
TRBV25-1,.,.,TRBJ1-1,TGTGCCAGCAGTGAATACTGGGGGAACACTGAAGCTTTCTTT,CASSEYWGNTEAFF